This T cell receptor (beta chain) comes out of a study of blood T cells in healthy people across ages. About the study: T cells yielded about one barcoded beta molecule per two cells through template switching.

This CDR3 spans 17 amino acids. Germline V lookup: CDR1 LGHNA, CDR2 YNFKEQ. The J segment lost 4 bases and the V segment lost 1 base, leaving 10 bases of the junction unmatched. This clonotype was observed many times. Its antigen is not identified. Overall study findings and caveats: Expanded clonotype changes were possibly confounded by unknown donor CMV status.

Primers used in a second PCR of about 7 to 12 cycles were a sample-barcoded 5' primer and a J-beta primer mix. TCRdb passed the 5' RACE reads through MiXCR, listing each CDR3 protein once. The sample has 1.5 million to 2 million distinct CDR3 sequences, about 30% seen once. This TCR was sampled from a woman in her 30s in good health. The gene calls are TRBV4-2 and TRBJ2-5; 9 nucleotides align to TRBD2. Source material: blood. CDR3: CASSQVAAGGAGETQYF. CDR3 in DNA: TGTGCCAGCAGCCAAGTAGCAGCGGGGGGTGCCGGAGAGACCCAGTACTTC.